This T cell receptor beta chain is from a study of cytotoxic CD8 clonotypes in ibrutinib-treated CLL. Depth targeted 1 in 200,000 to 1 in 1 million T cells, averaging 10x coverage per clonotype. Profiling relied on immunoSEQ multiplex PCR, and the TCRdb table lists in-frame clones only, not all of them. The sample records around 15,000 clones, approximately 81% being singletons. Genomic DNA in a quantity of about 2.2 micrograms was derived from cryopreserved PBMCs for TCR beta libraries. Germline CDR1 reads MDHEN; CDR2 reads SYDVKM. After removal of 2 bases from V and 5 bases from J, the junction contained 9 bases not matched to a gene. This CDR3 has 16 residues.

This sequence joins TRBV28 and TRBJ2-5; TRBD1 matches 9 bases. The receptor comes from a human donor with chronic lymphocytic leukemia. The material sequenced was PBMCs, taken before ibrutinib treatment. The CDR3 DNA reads TGTGCCAGCAGTTTACACGGACAGGGGAATGTGGAGACCCAGTACTTC. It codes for CASSLHGQGNVETQYF.